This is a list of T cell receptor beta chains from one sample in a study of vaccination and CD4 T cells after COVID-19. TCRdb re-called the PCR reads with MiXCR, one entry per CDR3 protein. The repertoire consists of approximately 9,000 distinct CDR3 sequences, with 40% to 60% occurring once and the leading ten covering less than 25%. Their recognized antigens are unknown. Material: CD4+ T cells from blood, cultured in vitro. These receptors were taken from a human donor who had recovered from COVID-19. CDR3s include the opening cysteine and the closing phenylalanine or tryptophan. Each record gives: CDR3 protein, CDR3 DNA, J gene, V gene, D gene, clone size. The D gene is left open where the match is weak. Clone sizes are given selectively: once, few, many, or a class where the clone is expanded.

CATSRDLTLRSDTQYF | TGTGCCACCAGCAGAGATCTGACTCTAAGGTCAGATACGCAGTATTTT | TRBJ2-3 | TRBV15 | NA | few
CASSQLGREGNEQYF | TGTGCCAGCAGCCAACTCGGCCGGGAGGGAAACGAGCAGTACTTC | TRBJ2-7 | TRBV4-2 | TRBD2 | medium-sized
CASRSGTGRYGYTF | TGTGCCAGCAGGTCCGGGACAGGCCGTTATGGCTACACCTTC | TRBJ1-2 | TRBV7-9 | TRBD1 | NA
CASNRGTDTQYF | TGTGCCAGCAACAGGGGAACAGATACGCAGTATTTT | TRBJ2-3 | TRBV25-1 | TRBD1 | NA
CASSSDSSQFRISVNTEAFF | TGTGCCAGCAGTTCGGACAGCTCGCAGTTTCGTATCTCGGTGAACACTGAAGCTTTCTTT | TRBJ1-1 | TRBV28 | NA | once
CARSPDSPASYEQYF | TGTGCCAGAAGCCCGGACAGTCCCGCCTCCTACGAGCAGTACTTC | TRBJ2-7 | TRBV5-3 | NA | NA
CSASPKDRRGENEQYF | TGCAGTGCTAGCCCCAAGGACAGGAGGGGCGAGAACGAGCAGTACTTC | TRBJ2-7 | TRBV20-1 | NA | NA
CAWGRSRSEQYF | TGTGCCTGGGGGAGGTCCCGCTCCGAGCAGTACTTC | TRBJ2-7 | TRBV30 | NA | NA
CSARDYQTLVLNEQFF | TGCAGTGCTAGAGATTATCAAACTCTAGTCCTAAATGAGCAGTTCTTC | TRBJ2-1 | TRBV20-1 | NA | NA
CASSVRGNQPQHF | TGTGCCAGCAGCGTCAGGGGTAATCAGCCCCAGCATTTT | TRBJ1-5 | TRBV7-2 | NA | hyperexpanded
CASSPSTNTGELFF | TGTGCCAGCAGCCCGAGCACCAACACCGGGGAGCTGTTTTTT | TRBJ2-2 | TRBV11-3 | NA | medium-sized
CASSRTGNSPLHF | TGTGCCAGCAGCAGAACCGGTAATTCACCCCTCCACTTT | TRBJ1-6 | TRBV28 | NA | NA
CASSRGQGGIRGYTF | TGTGCCAGCAGCCGTGGACAGGGTGGAATTCGTGGCTACACCTTC | TRBJ1-2 | TRBV28 | TRBD1 | NA
CAISSPVEGGSSPLHF | TGTGCCATCAGTTCCCCAGTGGAGGGCGGGAGTTCACCCCTCCACTTT | TRBJ1-6 | TRBV10-3 | NA | NA
CASSEWEIAGGPGYQETQYF | TGTGCCAGCAGTGAATGGGAGATAGCGGGGGGGCCAGGGTACCAAGAGACCCAGTACTTC | TRBJ2-5 | TRBV6-1 | TRBD2 | NA
CASAHPGQAYEQYF | TGTGCTAGTGCTCACCCGGGACAGGCCTACGAGCAGTACTTC | TRBJ2-7 | TRBV12-5 | TRBD1 | NA
CASSLYGEETQYF | TGTGCCAGCAGTTTATACGGGGAAGAGACCCAGTACTTC | TRBJ2-5 | TRBV28 | NA | NA
CSAIAFGKDNSPLHF | TGCAGTGCTATTGCCTTTGGGAAGGACAATTCACCCCTCCACTTT | TRBJ1-6 | TRBV20-1 | NA | NA
CASSMVPGASYEQYF | TGTGCCAGTAGTATGGTCCCGGGGGCGTCCTACGAGCAGTACTTC | TRBJ2-7 | TRBV19 | NA | NA
CASSKARDSGANVLTF | TGTGCCAGCAGCAAAGCGCGGGACTCTGGGGCCAACGTCCTGACTTTC | TRBJ2-6 | TRBV21-1 | NA | NA
CASSPNTGLYNSPLHF | TGTGCCAGCAGCCCCAATACAGGGTTGTATAATTCACCCCTCCACTTT | TRBJ1-6 | TRBV6-1 | NA | NA
CASSLNRDVYGYTF | TGTGCCAGCAGTTTAAACAGAGATGTCTATGGCTACACCTTC | TRBJ1-2 | TRBV27 | NA | few
CASSETPYGYTF | TGTGCCAGCAGTGAGACACCGTATGGCTACACCTTC | TRBJ1-2 | TRBV2 | NA | NA
CASSFGGSPLHF | TGTGCCAGCAGTTTCGGGGGCTCACCCCTCCACTTT | TRBJ1-6 | TRBV6-2/TRBV6-3 | NA | few
CASSQTGTGTEAFF | TGTGCCAGCAGCCAGACAGGGACGGGCACTGAAGCTTTCTTT | TRBJ1-1 | TRBV2 | TRBD1 | few
CATSRSGGARADTQYF | TGTGCCACCAGTCGCAGCGGGGGGGCTAGGGCAGATACGCAGTATTTT | TRBJ2-3 | TRBV24-1 | TRBD2 | NA
CASKVGFDHEQYF | TGCGCCAGCAAGGTAGGCTTCGACCACGAGCAGTACTTC | TRBJ2-7 | TRBV5-1 | NA | few
CAISTQGWETQYF | TGTGCCATCAGTACCCAGGGCTGGGAGACCCAGTACTTC | TRBJ2-5 | TRBV10-3 | NA | NA
CASSQRPARGFNQPQHF | TGCGCCAGCAGTCAGAGACCGGCTCGAGGATTTAATCAGCCCCAGCATTTT | TRBJ1-5 | TRBV23-1 | NA | NA
CASSYGPRRANYGYTF | TGTGCCAGCAGTTACGGTCCAAGGAGAGCTAACTATGGCTACACCTTC | TRBJ1-2 | TRBV6-5 | NA | NA
CASSLSTGRYGYTF | TGTGCCAGCAGTTTATCGACAGGTCGATATGGCTACACCTTC | TRBJ1-2 | TRBV27 | NA | NA
CSARKTGGLFEAFF | TGCAGTGCTAGAAAGACAGGGGGCCTTTTTGAAGCTTTCTTT | TRBJ1-1 | TRBV20-1 | TRBD1 | NA
CASSPQARAGKETQYF | TGTGCCAGCAGCCCCCAAGCCAGGGCCGGGAAAGAGACCCAGTACTTC | TRBJ2-5 | TRBV7-2 | NA | NA
CATSDPTPGLAGNEQFF | TGTGCCACCAGTGATCCGACCCCCGGACTAGCGGGGAATGAGCAGTTCTTC | TRBJ2-1 | TRBV24-1 | TRBD2 | NA
CASSPYDRANYGYTF | TGTGCCAGCAGCCCCTACGACAGGGCTAACTATGGCTACACCTTC | TRBJ1-2 | TRBV6-1 | TRBD1 | few
CASSESIYGYTF | TGTGCCAGCAGTGAATCTATCTATGGCTACACCTTC | TRBJ1-2 | TRBV2 | NA | NA
CAIRPDRTQGETQYF | TGTGCCATCAGGCCGGACAGGACCCAGGGAGAGACCCAGTACTTC | TRBJ2-5 | TRBV10-3 | TRBD1 | NA
CAWNSREGETQYF | TGTGCCTGGAATTCCAGGGAAGGAGAGACCCAGTACTTC | TRBJ2-5 | TRBV30 | NA | NA
CSGRGGNPYNEQFF | TGCAGTGGCCGGGGGGGGAACCCTTACAATGAGCAGTTCTTC | TRBJ2-1 | TRBV20-1 | TRBD2 | NA
CASSFSDSNQPQHF | TGTGCCAGCAGCTTTAGCGATAGCAATCAGCCCCAGCATTTT | TRBJ1-5 | TRBV5-6 | NA | NA
CASGDGYTF | TGTGCCAGTGGGGATGGCTACACCTTC | TRBJ1-2 | TRBV19 | NA | large
CASSLAGPTDTQYF | TGTGCCAGCAGCTTAGCGGGGCCCACAGATACGCAGTATTTT | TRBJ2-3 | TRBV7-2 | NA | NA
CASSLEWSYEQYF | TGTGCCAGCAGCTTAGAGTGGTCCTACGAGCAGTACTTC | TRBJ2-7 | TRBV11-2 | NA | few
CAGGTDNYGYTF | TGTGCAGGTGGGACCGACAACTATGGCTACACCTTC | TRBJ1-2 | TRBV7-9 | NA | NA
CASSLPGGYGYTF | TGTGCCAGCAGCTTGCCAGGGGGCTACGGCTACACCTTC | TRBJ1-2 | TRBV11-3 | TRBD1 | few
CASSLGGNENTIYF | TGTGCCAGCAGCTTAGGCGGGAACGAAAACACCATATATTTT | TRBJ1-3 | TRBV7-6 | NA | NA
CASSLGGNNNSPLHF | TGTGCCAGCTCACTTGGGGGCAATAATAATTCACCCCTCCACTTT | TRBJ1-6 | TRBV18 | NA | few
CAISEGQAEGNIQYF | TGTGCCATCAGTGAGGGGCAGGCGGAGGGAAACATTCAGTACTTC | TRBJ2-4 | TRBV10-3 | NA | NA
CASSRGGMGNEQFF | TGCGCCAGCAGTAGGGGTGGGATGGGGAATGAGCAGTTCTTC | TRBJ2-1 | TRBV6-1 | NA | NA
CASRGITSTDTQYF | TGTGCCAGCAGGGGAATAACTAGCACAGATACGCAGTATTTT | TRBJ2-3 | TRBV6-1 | NA | NA
CASTRVGGANVLTF | TGTGCCAGTACAAGGGTTGGAGGGGCCAACGTCCTGACTTTC | TRBJ2-6 | TRBV19 | NA | NA
CASSLAGVTEQYF | TGTGCCAGCAGCTTAGCGGGAGTAACCGAGCAGTACTTC | TRBJ2-7 | TRBV11-2 | NA | NA
CASSFAEMAEQYF | TGTGCCAGCAGTTTCGCCGAAATGGCCGAGCAGTACTTC | TRBJ2-7 | TRBV12-3/TRBV12-4 | NA | few
CASSQEGGMNTGELFF | TGCGCCAGCAGCCAAGAGGGGGGTATGAACACCGGGGAGCTGTTTTTT | TRBJ2-2 | TRBV4-1 | NA | NA
CASSDREVRRGYTF | TGTGCCAGCTCCGATCGAGAGGTACGGAGGGGCTACACCTTC | TRBJ1-2 | TRBV18 | NA | NA
CASAGAANEKLFF | TGTGCCAGCGCAGGGGCGGCTAATGAAAAACTGTTTTTT | TRBJ1-4 | TRBV7-9 | NA | NA